This T cell receptor (beta chain) was captured by sequencing in a study of blood T cell repertoires in COVID-19. About the research overall: There were acute and convalescent COVID-19 samples, and they came from the United States, Italy and Spain. The cDNA or gDNA used as material had been derived from T cells, B-cell-depleted T cells, or PBMCs.

The protocol was immunoSEQ multiplex PCR, while the TCRdb copy is restricted to in-frame clones and leaves out a portion. This table holds some 290,000 clones, around 87% found once. This clone was found a few times. The junction departs from germline at one end; a sequencing error may be responsible. The specimen was peripheral blood. The TCR sequence derives from a man between 18 and 29 years old with active or convalescent COVID-19.

This CDR3 reads CASSLGGGQEIF. For the CDR3, the DNA is TGTGCCAGCAGCTTAGGAGGAGGACAGGAAATTTTT. The V gene is TRBV7-9, the J gene TRBJ2-3, with TRBD1 matching over 7 bases. CDR1 SEHNR and CDR2 FQNEAQ come from the germline V gene (reference sequence). This CDR3 is 12 amino acids long.